What follows is one T cell receptor beta chain and its context. This sample is part of a study of blood T cell repertoires in COVID-19. Turning to the study itself: PBMCs, B-cell-depleted T cells, or T cells were the source of the cDNA or gDNA that made up the material.

This CDR3 has 16 amino acids. CDR1 is LNHDA, CDR2 SQIVND, per germline (reference sequence). Trimming at V came to 4 bases and at J to 5 bases, leaving 12 bases not matched to a gene. In the original analysis: The assay estimated nucleated cells by amplifying reference gene primers. Using immunoSEQ multiplex PCR, the repertoire was profiled, and TCRdb retains in-frame clones only, with some absent. V, J and clone size derive from that table, while D and trimming were established from the DNA sequence. The sample records under 150,000 clones, 70% to 90% being singletons. This chain uses TRBV19 with TRBJ1-2; 8 bases align to TRBD1. The sample taken for sequencing was peripheral blood. This sequence was found in a woman between 70 and 85 years old who had recovered from COVID-19. Here the CDR3 DNA reads TGTGCCAGTAGTACCTCCTTTAGACAGGGGTGGTATGGCTACACCTTC. Translating it yields CASSTSFRQGWYGYTF. The whole variable domain, remainder taken from reference TRBV19 and TRBJ1-2, is DGGITQSPKYLFRKEGQNVTLSCEQNLNHDAMYWYRQDPGQGLRLIYYSQIVNDFQKGDIAEGYSVSREKKESFPLTVTSAQKNPTAFYLCASSTSFRQGWYGYTFGSGTRLTVV.